Given below is one T cell receptor beta chain in context. Antigen unknown. The entry originates in a study of T-cell memory formation after mild COVID-19. Whole-study results and caveats: Specificity for SARS-CoV-2 was not confirmed among the second-wave clones peaking on day 37.

CDR3 length equals 15 residues. Looked up from germline, CDR1 is SGHTA and CDR2 is FQGNSA. The V end was cut by 5 bases, the J end by 0 bases, with 14 bases between. MiXCR was run by TCRdb on the 5' RACE reads, yielding one entry per CDR3 protein. The sample lists about 340,000 distinct CDR3 sequences; around 13% were seen once. V is TRBV7-2 and J is TRBJ2-7, with unresolved D. The TCR sequence derives from a man between 18 and 35 years old who had mild COVID-19 (a few samples of this study predate the infection). Cell type and time point are not known. Sequences were obtained from PBMCs or a T cell subset sorted from them (not recorded which). The chain's CDR3 is CASSARGLVSYEQYF. DNA for the CDR3: TGTGCCAGCAGCGCCCGAGGATTGGTCTCCTACGAGCAGTACTTC.